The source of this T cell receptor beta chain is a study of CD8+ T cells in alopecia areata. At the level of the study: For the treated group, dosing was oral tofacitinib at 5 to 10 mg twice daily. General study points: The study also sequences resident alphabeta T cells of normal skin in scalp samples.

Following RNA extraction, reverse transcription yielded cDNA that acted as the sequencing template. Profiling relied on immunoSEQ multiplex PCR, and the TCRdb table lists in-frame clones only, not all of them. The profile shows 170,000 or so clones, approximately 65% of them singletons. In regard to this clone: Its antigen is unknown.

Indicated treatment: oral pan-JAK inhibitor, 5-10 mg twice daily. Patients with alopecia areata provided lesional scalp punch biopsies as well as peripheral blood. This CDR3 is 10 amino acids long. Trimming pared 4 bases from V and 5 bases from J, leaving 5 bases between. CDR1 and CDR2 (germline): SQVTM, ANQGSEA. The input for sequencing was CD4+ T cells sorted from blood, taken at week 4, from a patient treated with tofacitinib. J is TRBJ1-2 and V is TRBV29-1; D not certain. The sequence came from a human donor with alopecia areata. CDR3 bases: TGCAGCGTTGCGGGGTATGGCTACACCTTC. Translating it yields CSVAGYGYTF.